This TCR beta chain was sequenced in a study of blood T cells in healthy people across ages (dated by TCRdb to about 2015). Study-wide context: In model experiments, roughly one uniquely barcoded TCR beta cDNA molecule per two T cells was captured by template switching. Four age groups were formed from the donors: young (average about 15 years), middle-aged (around 40), aged (about 68) and long-lived (82). For two donors (one aged 18 to 29 and one aged 80 or older), the study analyzed two additional independent replicas of 1 million unique cDNA reads from the same blood draw. Age-related changes in TCR beta repertoire diversity were measured in the study by deep sequencing normalized with unique cDNA molecular identifiers. Donors of different ages were randomly distributed across sequencing lanes to avoid experimental bias. What the authors observed across the whole study: Compared with the aged group, the long-lived group had more naive CD4+ T cells, fewer expanded clones and increased TCR diversity, suggesting age selection. Bulk unsorted PBMC profiling prevented conclusive comparison of naive and antigen-experienced compartments. Observed TCR beta diversity correlated strongly with the percentage of naive T cells measured by flow cytometry. As age increased, observed TCR beta diversity per million T cells dropped in a roughly linear way, and a significant reduction was already evident by age 40. Estimates of total diversity based on one million sequenced T cells were considered lower bounds and underestimates. Because the CMV infection status of the donors was unknown, age-related changes in expanded clonotypes may potentially have been confounded.

Based on the germline V gene (reference sequence), the CDR1 and CDR2 sequences are GTSNPN and SVGIG. The CDR3 numbers 13 residues from cysteine through phenylalanine. Of all the DNA, just the CDR3 is kept, 39 bases in frame from base 1. V was cut back by 5 bases and J by 0 bases, leaving a gap of 10 bases between them. Library prep was done by 5' RACE. TCRdb names Illumina HiSeq 2500 as the instrument used. The second PCR ran for roughly 7 to 11 cycles and used a J-beta primer mix along with a sample-barcoded 5' primer. Each TCR beta cDNA molecule received a unique molecular identifier from a template-switch 5' adaptor carrying 12 random nucleotides. Each sample yielded at least 3 million CDR3-containing paired-end reads. All of the RNA was converted into first-strand cDNA using the Mint cDNA synthesis kit, with a TRBC-specific oligonucleotide serving as the primer. All cDNA was treated with uracil-DNA glycosylase and then went through a first 18-cycle PCR with the universal primers M1SS and BC2_uni_R. Under the source paper's analysis protocol: Normalization of each sample was performed by random selection of 1 million high-quality reads, each carrying a distinct molecular identifier. Instead of being binned into consensus sequences, reads that shared molecular identifiers were thrown out. MiTCR, set to a Q25 quality threshold and the strictest error-elimination algorithm, was used for CDR3 identification, clonotype clustering and error correction. Lower-bound total TCR beta diversity was estimated with a nonparametric unseen species model using Euler transformation. Using fastp at Q25 and MiXCR, TCRdb reprocessed the public reads and kept productive beta chains. Rows with a matching CDR3 protein are joined into one entry that keeps the most common DNA and genes. None of the V and J calls come from the authors' own analysis; TCRdb made them. The sample data list 700,000 or so distinct CDR3 sequences, and around 38% of these were observed just once. The top ten clones comprise 25% to 30% of the sample.

About this clonotype itself: The antigen it binds to is not known. No much larger clone is present one base from it, and per-base qualities are unavailable.

Systemically healthy Caucasian individuals from Russia, 39 in total and aged about 6 to 95 years, were included as donors. Each donor gave around 9.8 milliliters of peripheral blood, collected into EDTA-treated Vacutainer tubes. Ficoll-Paque density-gradient centrifugation was used to isolate PBMCs, with at least 7 million obtained per sample. Trizol reagent was used to extract total RNA from the PBMCs, yielding at least 6 micrograms per sample. For every donor, flow cytometry on a PBMC aliquot measured the percentage of naive CD45RAhigh/CD27high T cells. The origin of this receptor is a man at least 80 years old in good health. The V gene is TRBV30 and the J gene is TRBJ1-2, with no confident D gene call. Source material: blood. The CDR3 here reads CAWRTITNYGYTF. The DNA is as follows: TGTGCCTGGCGGACGATCACTAACTATGGCTACACCTTC.